This is a list of T cell receptor beta chains from one sample in a study of blood T cell repertoires in COVID-19. The protocol was immunoSEQ multiplex PCR, while the TCRdb copy is restricted to in-frame clones and leaves out a portion. The top ten hold about 1.7% of the sample, which has 95,000 to 100,000 clones, 85% seen once. Source material: peripheral blood. Receptors originate from a woman between 70 and 85 years old with active or convalescent COVID-19. Both conserved end residues are part of each CDR3. Part of the rows lack a size; the others show once, few, many or a class for expanded clones.

size | J | V | length | CDR3
. | TRBJ2-7 | TRBV15 | 14 | CATSKTSGRVEQYF
. | TRBJ1-5 | TRBV24-1 | 15 | CATLIQPYSNQPQHF
. | TRBJ2-7 | TRBV7-2 | 15 | CASRRDSGSSYEQYF
. | TRBJ2-7 | TRBV4-3 | 15 | CASSQALGGDYEQYF
. | TRBJ2-7 | TRBV27 | 13 | CASSEGVEYEQYF
. | TRBJ2-1 | TRBV2 | 14 | CASTTSGGNGEQFF
. | TRBJ2-3 | TRBV11-3 | 13 | CASSGGGTDTQYF
. | TRBJ2-1 | TRBV7-6 | 17 | CASSLGATWRGVSEQFF
few | TRBJ2-1 | TRBV9 | 15 | CASSVLPSSDNEQFF
. | TRBJ1-4 | TRBV28 | 15 | CASSLLSGSNEKLFF
. | TRBJ2-7 | TRBV4-3 | 12 | CASSPKDRVTYF